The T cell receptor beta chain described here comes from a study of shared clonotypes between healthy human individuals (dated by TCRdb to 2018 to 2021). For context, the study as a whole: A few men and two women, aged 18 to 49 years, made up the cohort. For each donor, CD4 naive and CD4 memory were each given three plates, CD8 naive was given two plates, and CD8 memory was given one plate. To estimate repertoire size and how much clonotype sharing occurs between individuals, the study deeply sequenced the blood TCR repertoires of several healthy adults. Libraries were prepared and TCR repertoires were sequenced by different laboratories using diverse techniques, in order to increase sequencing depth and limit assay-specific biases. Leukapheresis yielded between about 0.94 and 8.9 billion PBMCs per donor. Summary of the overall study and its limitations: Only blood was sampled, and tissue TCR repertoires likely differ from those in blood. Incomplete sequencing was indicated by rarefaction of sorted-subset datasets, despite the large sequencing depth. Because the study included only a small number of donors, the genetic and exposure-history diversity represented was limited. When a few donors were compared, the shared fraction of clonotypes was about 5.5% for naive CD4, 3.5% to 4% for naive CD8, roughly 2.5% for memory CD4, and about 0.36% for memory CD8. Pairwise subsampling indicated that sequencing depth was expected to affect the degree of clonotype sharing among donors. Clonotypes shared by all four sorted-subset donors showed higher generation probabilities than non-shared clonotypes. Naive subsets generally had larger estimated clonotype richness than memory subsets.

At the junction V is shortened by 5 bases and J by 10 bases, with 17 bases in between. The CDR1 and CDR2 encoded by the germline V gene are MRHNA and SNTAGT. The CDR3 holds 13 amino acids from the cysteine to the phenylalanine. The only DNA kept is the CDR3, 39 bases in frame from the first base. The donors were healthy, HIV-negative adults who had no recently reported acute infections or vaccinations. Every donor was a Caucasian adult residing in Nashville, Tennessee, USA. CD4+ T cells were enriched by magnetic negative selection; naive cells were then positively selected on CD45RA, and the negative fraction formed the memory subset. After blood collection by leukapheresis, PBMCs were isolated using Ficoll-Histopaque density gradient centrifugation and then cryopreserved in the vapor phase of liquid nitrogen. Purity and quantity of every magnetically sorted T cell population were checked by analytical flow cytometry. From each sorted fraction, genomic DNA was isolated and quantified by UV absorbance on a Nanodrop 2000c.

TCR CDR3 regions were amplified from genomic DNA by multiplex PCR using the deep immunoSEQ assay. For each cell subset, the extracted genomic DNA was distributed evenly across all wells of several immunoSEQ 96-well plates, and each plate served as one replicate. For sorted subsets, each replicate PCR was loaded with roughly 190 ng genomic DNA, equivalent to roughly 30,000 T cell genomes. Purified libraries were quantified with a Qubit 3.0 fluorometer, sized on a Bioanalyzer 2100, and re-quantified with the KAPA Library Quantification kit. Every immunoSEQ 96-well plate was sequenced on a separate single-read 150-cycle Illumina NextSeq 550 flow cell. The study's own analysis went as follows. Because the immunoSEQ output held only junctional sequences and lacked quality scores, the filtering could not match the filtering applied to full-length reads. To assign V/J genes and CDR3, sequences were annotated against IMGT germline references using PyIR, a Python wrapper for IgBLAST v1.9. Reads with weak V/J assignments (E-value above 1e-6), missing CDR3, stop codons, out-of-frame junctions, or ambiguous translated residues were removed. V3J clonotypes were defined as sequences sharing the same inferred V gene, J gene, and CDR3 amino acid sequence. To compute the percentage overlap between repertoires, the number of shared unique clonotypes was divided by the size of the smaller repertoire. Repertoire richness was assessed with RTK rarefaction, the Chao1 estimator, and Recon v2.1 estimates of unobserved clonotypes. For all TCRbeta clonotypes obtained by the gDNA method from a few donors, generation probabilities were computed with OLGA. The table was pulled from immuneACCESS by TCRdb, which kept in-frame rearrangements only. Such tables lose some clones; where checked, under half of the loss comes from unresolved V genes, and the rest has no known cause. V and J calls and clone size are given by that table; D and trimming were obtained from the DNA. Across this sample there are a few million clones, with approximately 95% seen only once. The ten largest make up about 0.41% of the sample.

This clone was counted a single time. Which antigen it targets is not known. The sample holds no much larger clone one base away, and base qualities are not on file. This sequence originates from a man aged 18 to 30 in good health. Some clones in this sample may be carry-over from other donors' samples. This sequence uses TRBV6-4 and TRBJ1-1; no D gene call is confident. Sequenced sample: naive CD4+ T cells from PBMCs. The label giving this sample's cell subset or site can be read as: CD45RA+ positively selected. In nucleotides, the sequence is TGTGCCAGCAGTCCCGCTCCCTTGGGAGGAGCTTTCTTT. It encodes CASSPAPLGGAFF.